This T cell receptor beta chain stems from a study of post-analysis software for immune sequencing data. Study-level points and caveats: Significantly decreased normalized Chao1 diversity was recorded for multiple sclerosis patients relative to controls. Four or five TRBV segments occurring more often in patients than controls included TRBV5-6, TRBV5-1 and TRBV20-1.

Comments on this clonotype: What it binds is not known.

The CDR3 runs to 14 residues. J gave up 6 bases and V 5 bases, and 8 bases lay outside the gene matches. The germline V gene has CDR1 SGHVS and CDR2 FQNEAQ. Unique molecular identifiers featured in each of the TCR beta cDNA libraries. Out of about 0.9 to 11 million T cells, roughly 0.5 million cDNA molecules were generated. TCRdb called the PCR reads again in MiXCR, with one record for every CDR3 protein. The sample contains more than 450,000 distinct CDR3 sequences, under 40% of which appear only once. The TCR originated in a girl aged 2-17 years with multiple sclerosis. The gene calls are TRBV7-8 and TRBJ1-2; TRBD1 matches 8 bases. Sequencing input: blood. CDR3 sequence reads: CASSDTTGVNGYTF. For the CDR3, the DNA is TGTGCCAGCAGCGACACGACAGGGGTCAATGGCTACACCTTC.